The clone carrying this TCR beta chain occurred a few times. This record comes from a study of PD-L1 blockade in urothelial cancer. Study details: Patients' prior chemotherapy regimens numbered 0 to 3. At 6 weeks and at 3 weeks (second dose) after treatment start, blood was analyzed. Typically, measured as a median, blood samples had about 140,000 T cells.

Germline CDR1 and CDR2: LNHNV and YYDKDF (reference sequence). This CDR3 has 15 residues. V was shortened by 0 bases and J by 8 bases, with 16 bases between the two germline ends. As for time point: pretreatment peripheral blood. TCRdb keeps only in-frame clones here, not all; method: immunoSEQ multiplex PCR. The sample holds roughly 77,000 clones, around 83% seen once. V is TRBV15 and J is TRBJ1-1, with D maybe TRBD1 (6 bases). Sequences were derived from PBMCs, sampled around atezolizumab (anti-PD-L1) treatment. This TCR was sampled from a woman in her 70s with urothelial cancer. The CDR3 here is CATSRDRGGPREAFF. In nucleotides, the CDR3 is TGTGCCACCAGCAGAGATCGAGGGGGACCGCGCGAAGCTTTCTTT.